A selection of T cell receptor beta chains follows, all from one sample in a study of blood T cell repertoires in COVID-19. The repertoire was sequenced with immunoSEQ multiplex PCR; TCRdb's copy has only in-frame clones and lacks some. The top ten clones hold about 1% of a sample with roughly 230,000 clones, approximately 84% of them seen once. Sequences were obtained from peripheral blood. Every receptor here comes from a man aged 40-50 years with acute or convalescent COVID-19. Both conserved end residues are part of each CDR3. The order of the fields is V gene, D gene, J gene, CDR3 DNA, CDR3 protein. D genes are given only for firm matches.

>TRBV30|TRBD1|TRBJ1-2
TGTGCCTGGGCCTCCCGGGACAGGGGCTACACCTTC
CAWASRDRGYTF
>TRBV6-5|-|TRBJ2-7
TGTGCCAGCAGTTACTCTGCAGCCAGCCCAGGGTACGAGCAGTACTTC
CASSYSAASPGYEQYF
>TRBV2|TRBD2|TRBJ2-1
TGTGCCAGCAGTTTGCCCCCGGGACTAGCGGGGAGCTCCTACAATGAGCAGTTCTTC
CASSLPPGLAGSSYNEQFF
>TRBV5-6|-|TRBJ2-1
TGTGCCAGCAGCCGCGGCACGGCCCCCAATGAGCAGTTCTTC
CASSRGTAPNEQFF
>TRBV5-1|-|TRBJ2-5
TGCGCCAGCAGTTCTTCCGGGACAACGCAAGAGACCCAGTACTTC
CASSSSGTTQETQYF
>TRBV18|TRBD2|TRBJ2-3
TGTGCCAGCTCACAAAGCGGGAACACAGATACGCAGTATTTT
CASSQSGNTDTQYF
>TRBV27|-|TRBJ1-6
TGTGCCAGCAGAGGACAGAAAAATTCACCCCTCCACTTT
CASRGQKNSPLHF
>TRBV5-1|-|TRBJ1-6
TGCGCCAGCAGCTTGGCCCGGAACAGTAATTCACCCCTCCACTTT
CASSLARNSNSPLHF
>TRBV19|TRBD1|TRBJ2-1
TGTGCCAGTAGTGCACCGGGACAGGGGATCTACAATGAGCAGTTCTTC
CASSAPGQGIYNEQFF
>TRBV5-1|-|TRBJ2-3
TGCGCCAGCAGCTTGCTTGTCGGGGGTACGCAGTATTTT
CASSLLVGGTQYF
>TRBV28|-|TRBJ2-7
TGTGCCAGCAGTTTGGTAGGGAGCTACGAGCAGTACTTC
CASSLVGSYEQYF
>TRBV7-9|-|TRBJ1-1
TGTGCCAGCAGCTCCAGGAAGACCTATGAAGCTTTCTTT
CASSSRKTYEAFF
>TRBV29-1|-|TRBJ1-1
TGCAGCGTTGTCCTCGACACTGAAGCTTTCTTT
CSVVLDTEAFF
>TRBV4-2|-|TRBJ1-4
TGTGCCAGCAGCCAAGAACGAGTTAATGAAAAACTGTTTTTT
CASSQERVNEKLFF
>TRBV29-1|TRBD1|TRBJ2-2
TGCAGCGTGATACCGGACAGGGGGACCGGGGAGCTGTTTTTT
CSVIPDRGTGELFF
>TRBV19|TRBD1|TRBJ1-1
TGTGCCAGTCAAGGACAGGGGAGCGTTATTGAGGGCCCCGATGAAGCTTTCTTT
CASQGQGSVIEGPDEAFF
>TRBV11-2|-|TRBJ1-1
TGTGCCAGCAGCTTACAGGGGATCGCTGAAGCTTTCTTT
CASSLQGIAEAFF